The 14 T cell receptor beta chains listed next were all sequenced from one sample in a study of blood T cell repertoires in COVID-19. Profiling relied on immunoSEQ multiplex PCR, and the TCRdb table lists in-frame clones only, not all of them. Among 450,000 to 500,000 clones, around 85% were seen once, and the ten largest hold under 9.5%. The sample was PBMCs or T cells enriched from blood (not recorded which). The origin of the receptors is an older woman who had recovered from COVID-19.

The CDR3 is CASSGQVPEAFF. For the CDR3, the DNA is TGCGCCAGCAGTGGTCAGGTTCCTGAAGCTTTCTTT. The chain uses TRBV10-2 and TRBJ1-1; D is uncertain. Trimming cost V 4 bases and J 6 bases, with 9 bases left between them. Germline V lookup: CDR1 WSHSY, CDR2 SAAADI. CDR3 length: 12 residues.

This clone was counted a few times. This chain links TRBV7-8 with TRBJ1-2; D not resolved. The CDR3 totals 15 residues. Between the trimmed V and J ends, which lost 1 base and 2 bases, there was a span of 11 bases. Looked up from germline, CDR1 is SGHVS and CDR2 is FQNEAQ. The CDR3 DNA sequence: TGTGCCAGCAGCTTAGGTTCCAGCGGAAACTATGGCTACACCTTC. Protein product: CASSLGSSGNYGYTF.

The chain carries TRBV4-1 and TRBJ2-1; maybe TRBD2 (5 bases). Germline assignment: CDR1 MGHRA and CDR2 YSYEKL. Trimming took off 1 base at V and 2 bases at J, with 9 bases between the two ends. The CDR3 has 15 residues. As DNA, the CDR3 is TGCGCCAGCAGCCAAGTTCCGGGGACCTACAATGAGCAGTTCTTC. Protein sequence: CASSQVPGTYNEQFF.

CDR3 DNA: TGTGCCATCAGTGACACCCGCCTTACAGGGGAGCAGTACGTC. It specifies CAISDTRLTGEQYV. V gene TRBV10-3 combines with J gene TRBJ2-7; TRBD1 is a possible D gene (6 bases). The CDR3 totals 14 residues. Trimming took 3 bases from V and 7 from J, leaving 16 bases between them. The germline V gene has CDR1 ENHRY and CDR2 SYGVKD.

The V and J genes are TRBV19 and TRBJ2-5; 8 positions match TRBD1. Trimming took 8 bases from V and 5 from J; bases not matched to a gene: 4. This CDR3 spans 12 amino acids. Germline values: CDR1 LNHDA, CDR2 SQIVND (reference sequence). CDR3 coding DNA: TGTGCCAGTTCCTACAGGGGGGAGACCCAGTACTTC. As protein: CASSYRGETQYF.

Only one count was recorded for this clone. This sequence joins TRBV24-1 and TRBJ2-4; D possibly corresponds to TRBD1 (6 bases). There are 15 residues in the CDR3. The germline V gene encodes CDR1 KGHDR and CDR2 SFDVKD. V was clipped by 3 bases and J by 8 bases, with 16 bases between them. CDR3 bases: TGTGCCACCAGTGATGCACAGGGCGGGCACGACATTCAGTACTTC. Protein product: CATSDAQGGHDIQYF.

The chain employs TRBV9 and TRBJ2-1; TRBD1 matches 9 bases. V lost 4 bases, J lost 5 bases, and 10 bases stayed unmatched. The CDR3 totals 16 residues. The germline V gene has CDR1 SGDLS and CDR2 YYNGEE. The CDR3 DNA reads TGTGCCAGCAGCCCCCGGACAGGGGCTGTCCACAATGAGCAGTTCTTC. This sequence encodes CASSPRTGAVHNEQFF.

This clone was counted a single time. The chain carries TRBV2 and TRBJ1-5, with 8 nucleotides matching TRBD1. Per the germline V gene, CDR1 is SNHLY and CDR2 is FYNNEI. The CDR3 length is 15 residues. J lost 2 bases, V lost 6 bases, and 6 bases had no gene match. This CDR3 reads CASSAGGAGNQPQHF. The CDR3 DNA is TGTGCCAGCAGCGCAGGGGGCGCGGGCAATCAGCCCCAGCATTTT.

The chain couples TRBV29-1 to TRBJ1-3; possibly TRBD1 for D (5 bases). The CDR3 is 14 amino acids. Deletions cut 4 bases from V and 0 bases from J, with 10 bases between. Germline assignment: CDR1 SQVTM and CDR2 ANQGSEA. CDR3: CSVGRGSSGNTIYF. In DNA form, the CDR3 reads TGCAGCGTTGGACGGGGGTCCTCTGGAAACACCATATATTTT.

This clone was observed a single time. V usage is TRBV28 and J usage is TRBJ1-5; the match to TRBD1 covers 8 bases. Germline CDR1 and CDR2: MDHEN and SYDVKM. This CDR3 comprises 13 residues. Trimming cost V 6 bases and J 8 bases; bases outside gene matches: 6. The CDR3 region has the DNA TGTGCCAGCAGGGATGACAGGGGAAAGCCCCAGCATTTT. It yields the protein CASRDDRGKPQHF.

In its sample, this clone was seen a few times. The V gene is TRBV5-8, the J gene TRBJ1-2, with 9 nucleotides matching TRBD1. CDR1 SGHTS and CDR2 YDEGEE come from the germline V gene. V shed 3 bases, J shed 7 bases, and the junction held 7 bases outside the gene matches. The CDR3 has 14 residues. The DNA for the CDR3 is TGTGCCAGCAGCTACCGGGACAGGGACACTGGCTACACCTTC. It yields the protein CASSYRDRDTGYTF.

The gene calls are TRBV19 and TRBJ1-3; D not certain. Germline CDR1 and CDR2: LNHDA and SQIVND (reference sequence). The CDR3 runs to 15 residues. The V end was cut by 3 bases, the J end by 0 bases, with 9 bases between. The DNA for the CDR3 is TGTGCCAGTAGTATCGGGAGTCTCTCTGGAAACACCATATATTTT. It translates to CASSIGSLSGNTIYF. Drawing the rest from reference TRBV19 and TRBJ1-3, the complete variable domain is DGGITQSPKYLFRKEGQNVTLSCEQNLNHDAMYWYRQDPGQGLRLIYYSQIVNDFQKGDIAEGYSVSREKKESFPLTVTSAQKNPTAFYLCASSIGSLSGNTIYFGEGSWLTVV.

V and J are TRBV4-1 and TRBJ2-1; 9 bases agree with TRBD2. V shed 4 bases, J shed 10 bases, and the junction held 17 bases outside the gene matches. The germline gives CDR1 MGHRA, CDR2 YSYEKL. The CDR3 has 17 amino acids. The CDR3 sequence: CASSPPTGTSPFGEQFF. CDR3 sequence (DNA): TGCGCCAGCAGCCCCCCCACCGGGACTAGCCCGTTTGGAGAGCAGTTCTTC.

The chain has TRBV3-1 (or the pseudogene TRBV3-2) and TRBJ1-5; D gene uncertain. The CDR3 is made up of 14 amino acids. Looked up from germline, CDR1 is LGHDT and CDR2 is YNNKEL (reference sequence). Trimming removed 11 bases from V and 0 bases from J, with 14 bases in between. As DNA, the CDR3 is TGTGCCTCTTCCAGGCAGCATAGCAATCAGCCCCAGCATTTT. Its protein is CASSRQHSNQPQHF.